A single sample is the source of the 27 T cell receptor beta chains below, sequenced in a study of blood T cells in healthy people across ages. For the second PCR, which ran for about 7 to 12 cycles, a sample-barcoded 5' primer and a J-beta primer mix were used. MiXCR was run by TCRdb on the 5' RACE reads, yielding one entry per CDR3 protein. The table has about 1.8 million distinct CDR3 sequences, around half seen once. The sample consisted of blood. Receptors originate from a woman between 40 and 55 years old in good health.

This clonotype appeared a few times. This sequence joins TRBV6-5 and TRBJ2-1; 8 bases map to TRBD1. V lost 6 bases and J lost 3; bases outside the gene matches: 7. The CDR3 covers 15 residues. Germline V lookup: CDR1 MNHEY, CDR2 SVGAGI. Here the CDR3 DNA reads TGTGCCAGCAGCCGTACGGACAGGGACTACAATGAGCAGTTCTTC. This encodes CASSRTDRDYNEQFF.

The CDR3 loop reads CASNGQGSYNSPLHF. The CDR3 region has the DNA TGTGCCAGCAACGGACAGGGCTCCTATAATTCACCCCTCCACTTT. The V call is TRBV6-2 or TRBV6-3, the J call TRBJ1-6; 8 bases line up with TRBD1. The CDR3 has 15 amino acids. Germline values: CDR1 MNHEY, CDR2 SVGEGT. With V trimmed by 7 bases and J by 0 bases, 2 bases remained unmatched.

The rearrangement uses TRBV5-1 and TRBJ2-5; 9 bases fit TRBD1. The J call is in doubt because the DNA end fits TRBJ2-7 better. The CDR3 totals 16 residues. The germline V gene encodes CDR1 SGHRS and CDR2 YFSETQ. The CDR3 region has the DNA TGCGCCAGCAGCTCCTCCCGGGGACAGGGACCCTACGAGCAGTACTTC. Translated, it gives CASSSSRGQGPYEQYF.

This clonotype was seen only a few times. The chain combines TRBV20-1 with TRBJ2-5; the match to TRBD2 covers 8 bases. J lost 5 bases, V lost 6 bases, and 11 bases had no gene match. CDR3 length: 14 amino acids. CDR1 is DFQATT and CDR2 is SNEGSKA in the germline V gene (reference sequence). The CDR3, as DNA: TGCAGTGCGAGGCGGGGGGAACGTGTTGAGACCCAGTACTTC. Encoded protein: CSARRGERVETQYF.

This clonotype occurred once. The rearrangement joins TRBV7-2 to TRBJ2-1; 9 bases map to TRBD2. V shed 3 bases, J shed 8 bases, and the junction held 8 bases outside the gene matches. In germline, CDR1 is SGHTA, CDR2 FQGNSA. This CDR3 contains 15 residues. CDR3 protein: CASSFASGVGDEQFF. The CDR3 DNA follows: TGTGCCAGCAGCTTCGCTAGCGGGGTGGGGGATGAGCAGTTCTTC. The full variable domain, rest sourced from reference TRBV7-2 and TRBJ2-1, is GAGVSQSPSNKVTEKGKDVELRCDPISGHTALYWYRQSLGQGLEFLIYFQGNSAPDKSGLPSDRFSAERTGGSVSTLTIQRTQQEDSAVYLCASSFASGVGDEQFFGPGTRLTVL.

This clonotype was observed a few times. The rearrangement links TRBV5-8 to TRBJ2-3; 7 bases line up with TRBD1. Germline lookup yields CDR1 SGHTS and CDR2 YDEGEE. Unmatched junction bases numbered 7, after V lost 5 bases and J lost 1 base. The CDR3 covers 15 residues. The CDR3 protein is CASSLRGPRTDTQYF. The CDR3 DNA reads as TGTGCCAGCAGTTTAAGGGGGCCCCGCACAGATACGCAGTATTTT.

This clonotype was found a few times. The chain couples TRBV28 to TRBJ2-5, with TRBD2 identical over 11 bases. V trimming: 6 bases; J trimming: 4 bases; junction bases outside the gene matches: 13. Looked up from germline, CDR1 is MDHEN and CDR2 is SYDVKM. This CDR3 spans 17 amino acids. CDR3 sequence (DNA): TGTGCCAGCAGCCCTCAGGGAGGGCTAGCGGGGGGAGAGACCCAGTACTTC. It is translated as CASSPQGGLAGGETQYF.

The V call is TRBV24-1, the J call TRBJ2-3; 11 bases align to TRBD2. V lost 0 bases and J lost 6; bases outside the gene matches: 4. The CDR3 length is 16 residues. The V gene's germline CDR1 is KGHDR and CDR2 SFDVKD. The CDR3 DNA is TGTGCCACCAGTGATTTGACTAGCGGGGGATGGGATACGCAGTATTTT. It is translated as CATSDLTSGGWDTQYF.

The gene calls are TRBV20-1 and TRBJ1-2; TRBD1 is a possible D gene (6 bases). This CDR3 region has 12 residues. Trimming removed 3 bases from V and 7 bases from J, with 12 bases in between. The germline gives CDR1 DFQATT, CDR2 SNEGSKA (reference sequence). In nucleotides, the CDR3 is TGCAGTGCTAGGCGCTCGGGGGCTGGCTACACCTTC. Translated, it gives CSARRSGAGYTF.

Written as DNA, the CDR3 is TGTGCCAGCAGCCAAGAGGTCGGGTTGAACATTCAGTACTTC. Translating it yields CASSQEVGLNIQYF. V and J are TRBV4-2 and TRBJ2-4, with D unresolved. Deletions cut 0 bases from V and 7 bases from J, with 10 bases between. The CDR3 length is 14 residues. Germline CDR1 LGHNA, CDR2 YNFKEQ.

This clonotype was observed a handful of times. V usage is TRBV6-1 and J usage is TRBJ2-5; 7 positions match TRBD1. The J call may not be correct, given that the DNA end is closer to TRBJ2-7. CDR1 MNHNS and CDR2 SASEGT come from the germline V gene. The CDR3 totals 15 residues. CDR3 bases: TGTGCCAGCATCCGAGACAGGGAGTTCCCTTACGAGCAGTACTTC. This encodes CASIRDREFPYEQYF.

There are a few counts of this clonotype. Written as DNA, the CDR3 is TGTGCCAGCACCATTTCGAATCTCGAGACCCAGTACTTC. It codes for CASTISNLETQYF. The rearrangement joins TRBV7-2 to TRBJ2-5; D gene unclear. Germline lookup yields CDR1 SGHTA and CDR2 FQGNSA. V shed 7 bases and J shed 5 bases, with 14 bases lying between them. The CDR3 runs 13 residues.

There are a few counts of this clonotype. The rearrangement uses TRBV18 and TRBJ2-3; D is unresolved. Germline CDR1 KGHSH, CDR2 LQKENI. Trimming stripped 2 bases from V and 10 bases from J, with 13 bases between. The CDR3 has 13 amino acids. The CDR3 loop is CASSPGDRLAQYF. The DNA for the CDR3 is TGTGCCAGCTCACCAGGGGATCGGTTGGCGCAGTATTTT. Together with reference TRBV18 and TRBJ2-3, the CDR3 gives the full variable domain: NAGVMQNPRHLVRRRGQEARLRCSPMKGHSHVYWYRQLPEEGLKFMVYLQKENIIDESGMPKERFSAEFPKEGPSILRIQQVVRGDSAAYFCASSPGDRLAQYFGPGTRLTVL.

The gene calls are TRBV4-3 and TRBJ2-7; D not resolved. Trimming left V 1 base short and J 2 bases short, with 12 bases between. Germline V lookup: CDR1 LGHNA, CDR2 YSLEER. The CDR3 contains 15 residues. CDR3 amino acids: CASSQGNRGPYEQYF. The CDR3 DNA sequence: TGCGCCAGCAGCCAAGGTAATAGAGGACCCTACGAGCAGTACTTC.

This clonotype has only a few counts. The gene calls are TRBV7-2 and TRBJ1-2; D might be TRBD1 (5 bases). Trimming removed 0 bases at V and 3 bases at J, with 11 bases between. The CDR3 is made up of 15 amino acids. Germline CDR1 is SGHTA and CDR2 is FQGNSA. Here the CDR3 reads CASSLAVREDYGYTF. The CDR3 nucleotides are TGTGCCAGCAGCTTAGCTGTCAGGGAGGACTATGGCTACACCTTC.

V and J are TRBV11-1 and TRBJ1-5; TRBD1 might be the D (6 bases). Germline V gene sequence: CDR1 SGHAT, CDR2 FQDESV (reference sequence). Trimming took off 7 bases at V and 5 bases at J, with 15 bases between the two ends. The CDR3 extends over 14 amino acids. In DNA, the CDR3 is TGTGCCAGCACCGTTAGCGGGGGGCATCAGCCCCAGCATTTT. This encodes CASTVSGGHQPQHF.

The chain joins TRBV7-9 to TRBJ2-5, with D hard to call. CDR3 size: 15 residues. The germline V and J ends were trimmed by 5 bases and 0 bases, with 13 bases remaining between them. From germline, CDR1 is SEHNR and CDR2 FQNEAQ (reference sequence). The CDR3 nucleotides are TGTGCCAGCAGCCTACAGTTATCGTACCAAGAGACCCAGTACTTC. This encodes CASSLQLSYQETQYF. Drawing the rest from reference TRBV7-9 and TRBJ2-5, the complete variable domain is DTGVSQNPRHKITKRGQNVTFRCDPISEHNRLYWYRQTLGQGPEFLTYFQNEAQLEKSRLLSDRFSAERPKGSFSTLEIQRTEQGDSAMYLCASSLQLSYQETQYFGPGTRLLVL.

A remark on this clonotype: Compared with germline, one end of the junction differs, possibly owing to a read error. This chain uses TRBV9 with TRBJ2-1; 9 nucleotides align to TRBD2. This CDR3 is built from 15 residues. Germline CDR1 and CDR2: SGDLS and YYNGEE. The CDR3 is CAGRGGGASYNEQFF. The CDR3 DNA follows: TGTGCCGGCAGAGGCGGGGGGGCCTCCTACAATGAGCAGTTCTTC.

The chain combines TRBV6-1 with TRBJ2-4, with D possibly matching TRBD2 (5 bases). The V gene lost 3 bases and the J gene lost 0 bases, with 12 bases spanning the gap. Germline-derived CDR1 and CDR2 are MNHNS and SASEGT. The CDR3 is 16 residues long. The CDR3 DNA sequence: TGTGCCAGCAGTGAGAGAGGGAGTTCAGCCAAAAACATTCAGTACTTC. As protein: CASSERGSSAKNIQYF.

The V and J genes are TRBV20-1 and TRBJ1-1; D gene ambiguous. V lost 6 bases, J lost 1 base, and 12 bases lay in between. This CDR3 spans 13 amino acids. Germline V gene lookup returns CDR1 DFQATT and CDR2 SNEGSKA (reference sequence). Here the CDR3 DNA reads TGCAGTGCGGTCTGGCTTCCGAACACTGAAGCTTTCTTT. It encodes CSAVWLPNTEAFF.

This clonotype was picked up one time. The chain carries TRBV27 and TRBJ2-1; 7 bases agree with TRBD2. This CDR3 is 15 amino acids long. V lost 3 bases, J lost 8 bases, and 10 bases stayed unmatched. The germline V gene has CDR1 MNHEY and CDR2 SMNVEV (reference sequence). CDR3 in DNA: TGTGCCAGCAGTTTCGACTGGACTAGTTATGATGAGCAGTTCTTC. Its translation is CASSFDWTSYDEQFF.

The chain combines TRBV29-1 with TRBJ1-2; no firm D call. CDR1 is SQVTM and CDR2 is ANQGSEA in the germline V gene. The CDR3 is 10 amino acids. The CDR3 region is CAGRNYGYTF. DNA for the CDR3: TGCGCCGGGAGGAACTATGGCTACACCTTC.

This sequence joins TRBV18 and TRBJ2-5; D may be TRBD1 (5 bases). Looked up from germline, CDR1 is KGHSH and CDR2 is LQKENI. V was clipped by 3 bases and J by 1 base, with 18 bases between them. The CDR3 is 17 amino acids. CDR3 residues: CASSPFPTTGLQETQYF. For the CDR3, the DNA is TGTGCCAGCTCACCTTTTCCGACAACAGGCCTCCAAGAGACCCAGTACTTC.

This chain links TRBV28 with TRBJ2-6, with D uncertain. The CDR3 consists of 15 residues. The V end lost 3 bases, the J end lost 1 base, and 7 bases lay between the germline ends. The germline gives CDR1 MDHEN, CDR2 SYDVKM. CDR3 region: CASSFYGSGANVLTF. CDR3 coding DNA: TGTGCCAGCAGTTTCTACGGATCTGGGGCCAACGTCCTGACTTTC.

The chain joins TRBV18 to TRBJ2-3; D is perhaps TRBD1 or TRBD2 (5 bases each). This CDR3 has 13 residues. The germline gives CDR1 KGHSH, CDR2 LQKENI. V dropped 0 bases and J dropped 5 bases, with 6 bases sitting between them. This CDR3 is CASSPPGEDTQYF. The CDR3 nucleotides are TGTGCCAGCTCACCACCGGGGGAAGATACGCAGTATTTT.

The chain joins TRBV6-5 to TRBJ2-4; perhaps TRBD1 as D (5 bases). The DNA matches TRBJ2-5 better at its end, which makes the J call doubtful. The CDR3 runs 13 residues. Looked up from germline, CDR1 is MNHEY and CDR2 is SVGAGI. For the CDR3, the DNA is TGTGCCAGCCGCCGGCCAGGGCCAGAGACCCAGTACTTC. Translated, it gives CASRRPGPETQYF.

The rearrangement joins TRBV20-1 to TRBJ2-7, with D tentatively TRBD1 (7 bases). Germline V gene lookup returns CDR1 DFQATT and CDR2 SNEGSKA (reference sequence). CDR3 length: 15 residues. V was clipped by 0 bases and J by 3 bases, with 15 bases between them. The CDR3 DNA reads TGCAGTGCTAGAGACAAAGACAGGGAGGACTACGAGCAGTACTTC. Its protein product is CSARDKDREDYEQYF.